This T cell receptor (beta chain) was identified during a study of technical replicates of blood from four donors. TCRdb's table, derived via immunoSEQ multiplex PCR, lists solely in-frame clones and lacks some. Among around 83,000 clones, roughly 94% were seen once, and the ten largest hold under 0.3%. Germline V gives CDR1 MNHEY, CDR2 SVGAGI. Trimming took off 5 bases at V and 4 bases at J, with 4 bases between the two ends. The CDR3 has 11 amino acids. Sequenced material: T cells isolated from PBMCs. The chain combines TRBV6-5 with TRBJ2-3; no clear D gene. This TCR came from a human donor in good health. The CDR3 region has the DNA TGTGCCAGCAGTCAGGCAGATACGCAGTATTTT. Amino acids: CASSQADTQYF.